This T cell receptor beta chain was retrieved from a study of CD8+CD57+ T cells in acquired aplastic anemia (dated by TCRdb to the late 2010s). Regarding the research as a whole: On average, sorted CD4+ and CD8+ cells yielded about 3 ug of extracted DNA, with a range of about 0.17 to 27.4 ug. An average of roughly 10 million reads for CD4+ cells and 12 million or so reads for CD8+ cells was obtained from healthy donor samples.

Genomic DNA was used as template for profiling of TCR beta VDJ combinations and CDR3 sequences. An Illumina HiSeq 2000 was used for TCR repertoire sequencing. As for the authors' bioinformatics: Repertoire assessment relied on Simpson's diversity index, CDR3 size and DJ length profiles, and TRBV/TRBJ rearrangement plots. The most abundant DNA sequence in the deep sequencing data was defined as the immunodominant clone. CDR3 amino acid sequences were screened for sharing across subjects and compared with published repertoires and the VDJdb database. TCRdb handled the public reads itself, with Q25 trimming in fastp and clone calling in MiXCR, and kept productive beta chains. Entries that share a CDR3 protein sequence are merged under the most common genes and DNA. The V and J calls were determined by TCRdb, not by the authors. A total of roughly 51,000 distinct CDR3 sequences appear in this sample, approximately 78% of them only once. Jointly, the top ten make up around a third of the sample.

In the study, sorted CD4+ and CD8+ blood T cells from patients with severe aplastic anemia and from healthy subjects underwent deep sequencing of TCR repertoires. Ficoll-Paque density gradient centrifugation was used to isolate peripheral blood mononuclear cells. CD4+ and CD8+ T cells were sorted by FACS or magnetic beads before DNA extraction. The CDR3 starts with the cysteine, ends with the phenylalanine, and has 15 residues. Only CDR3 DNA remains: 45 bases, in frame from the first base. Between the V and J ends, shortened by 1 base and 2 bases respectively, the junction contains 10 bases. CDR1 and CDR2, per the germline V gene, are MGHRA and YSYEKL. The investigation overall reported the following: Patients and healthy controls showed no significant difference in CD8+ Simpson's diversity (P=0.060). Although around 30 CD8+ CDR3 sequences were shared by patients and controls, these sequences appeared highly expressed in patients and within the immunodominant clones of patients.

By how much of the sample it makes up, this clonotype is medium-sized (0.01 to 0.1%). The target of this receptor is not known. Base qualities are not provided; no much larger clone lies one nucleotide away. This TCR was recovered from a human donor in good health, serving as a control. The chain couples TRBV4-1 to TRBJ2-3; a tentative D call is TRBD2 (5 bases match). What was sequenced was sorted CD4+, CD8+, or CD8+CD57+ T cells (not recorded which) from PBMCs. CDR3 reads: CASSQGTLPTDTQYF. The nucleotide sequence is given as TGCGCCAGCAGCCAAGGGACTCTACCCACAGATACGCAGTATTTT.